The 15 T cell receptor beta chains below were found in one sample sequenced in a study of OX40 agonist ivuxolimab in advanced cancers. Only in-frame clones appear in the TCRdb table, and some are missing; sequencing was by immunoSEQ multiplex PCR. The data hold tens of thousands of clones, with about 86% observed a single time. Sequenced here: CD4+ or CD8+ T cells sorted from blood, sampled in a trial of the OX40 agonist ivuxolimab. The receptors come from an adult with an advanced solid tumor such as melanoma, head and neck, liver or kidney cancer.

This clone has just a few counts. The genes are TRBV28 and TRBJ2-7, with 7 bases that match TRBD2. Germline CDR1 is MDHEN and CDR2 is SYDVKM. J was trimmed by 3 bases and V by 5 bases; bases with no gene match: 7. The CDR3 sequence is 14 residues long. CDR3 amino acids: CASSPGGSYYEQYF. The DNA for the CDR3 is TGTGCCAGCAGTCCCGGGGGGAGTTACTACGAGCAGTACTTC.

The chain has TRBV7-8 and TRBJ2-1, with a weak D call TRBD2 (5 bases). V lost 2 bases to trimming and J lost 7 bases, with 9 bases between them. CDR1 is SGHVS, CDR2 FQNEAQ, per germline. CDR3 length: 13 residues. The CDR3 sequence is CASSLFRENEQFF. In DNA form, the CDR3 reads TGTGCCAGCAGCTTATTTCGGGAAAATGAGCAGTTCTTC.

This clone was detected only once. One end of the junction varies from germline; a read error may be responsible. This chain uses TRBV11-2 with TRBJ2-1; D possibly matches TRBD1 or TRBD2 (5 bases each). CDR1 SGHAT and CDR2 FQNNGV come from the germline V gene. The CDR3 is made up of 14 amino acids. Here the CDR3 DNA reads TGTGCCGGCAGCTCCGAGGGGCTCTACAATGAGCAGTTCTTC. Its translation: CAGSSEGLYNEQFF.

This clone has more than one count but fewer than ten. This chain links TRBV28 with TRBJ1-5; 9 bases agree with TRBD1. There are 16 residues in the CDR3. Trimming took 4 bases from V and 4 from J; bases not matched to a gene: 8. Germline loops: CDR1 MDHEN, CDR2 SYDVKM. The CDR3 nucleotides read TGTGCCAGCAGTTCAGTCTACAGGGGGCTTAATCAGCCCCAGCATTTT. This translates into CASSSVYRGLNQPQHF.

This clone occurred a few times. The chain links TRBV7-9 to TRBJ1-2; D is ambiguous. The CDR3 spans 14 residues. Germline V lookup: CDR1 SEHNR, CDR2 FQNEAQ (reference sequence). V lost 0 bases and J 5 bases, leaving 10 bases between the germline ends. This chain's CDR3 is CASSLAAGIYGYTF. The CDR3 DNA follows: TGTGCCAGCAGCTTAGCGGCAGGAATTTATGGCTACACCTTC.

CDR3 coding DNA: TGTGCCAGCCAGACTAGCGGGGTAGATACGCAGTATTTT. It is translated as CASQTSGVDTQYF. The chain recombines TRBV28 with TRBJ2-3, with TRBD2 matching over 11 bases. This CDR3 is built from 13 residues. The J segment lost 5 bases and the V segment lost 8 bases, leaving 3 bases of the junction unmatched. The germline V gene has CDR1 MDHEN and CDR2 SYDVKM.

The chain has TRBV5-6 and TRBJ2-6; either TRBD1 or TRBD2 may supply D (5 bases each). The V gene's germline CDR1 is SGHDT and CDR2 YYEEEE. V was shortened by 4 bases and J by 0 bases, with 17 bases between the two germline ends. This CDR3 contains 18 residues. CDR3 residues: CASSTYLRGDSGANVLTF. Here the CDR3 DNA reads TGTGCCAGCAGCACCTATTTACGGGGCGACTCTGGGGCCAACGTCCTGACTTTC.

The rearrangement joins TRBV4-2 to TRBJ1-2; D ambiguous. The CDR3 spans 14 residues. Germline V gene data show CDR1 as LGHNA and CDR2 as YNFKEQ. Between the trimmed V and J ends, which lost 0 bases and 8 bases, there was a span of 13 bases. The CDR3 nucleotides are TGTGCCAGCAGCCAAGATTCAGCTTCGAGAGGCTACACCTTC. Protein product: CASSQDSASRGYTF.

The V and J genes are TRBV7-9 and TRBJ2-3, with 7 bases that match TRBD2. CDR3 length: 14 amino acids. Germline lookup yields CDR1 SEHNR and CDR2 FQNEAQ (reference sequence). V dropped 4 bases and J dropped 1; count of bases not matched to a gene: 2. The CDR3 loop is CASSSSGGTDTQYF. As DNA, the CDR3 is TGTGCCAGCAGCTCGAGCGGGGGCACAGATACGCAGTATTTT. Complete variable domain (other parts from reference TRBV7-9 and TRBJ2-3): DTGVSQNPRHKITKRGQNVTFRCDPISEHNRLYWYRQTLGQGPEFLTYFQNEAQLEKSRLLSDRFSAERPKGSFSTLEIQRTEQGDSAMYLCASSSSGGTDTQYFGPGTRLTVL.

In its sample, this clone was seen once. The chain combines TRBV5-4 with TRBJ2-5, with D perhaps given as TRBD1 or TRBD2 (5 bases each). V lost 4 bases and J lost 5, with 18 bases in between. Germline V gives CDR1 SGHNT, CDR2 YYREEE (reference sequence). The CDR3 has 15 amino acids. CDR3 sequence: CASSPYRDVVETQYF. The CDR3 bases are TGTGCCAGCAGCCCGTACCGGGACGTAGTGGAGACCCAGTACTTC. Full variable domain (outside the CDR3, taken from reference TRBV5-4 and TRBJ2-5): ETGVTQSPTHLIKTRGQQVTLRCSSQSGHNTVSWYQQALGQGPQFIFQYYREEENGRGNFPPRFSGLQFPNYSSELNVNALELDDSALYLCASSPYRDVVETQYFGPGTRLLVL.

The chain carries TRBV6-5 and TRBJ2-2; the D call may be TRBD1 or TRBD2 (5 bases each). The CDR3 is made up of 14 amino acids. The germline CDR1 and CDR2 sequences are MNHEY and SVGAGI. V dropped 8 bases and J dropped 0 bases, with 10 bases sitting between them. CDR3 DNA: TGTGCCAGCTTCGGGACGGCGAACACCGGGGAGCTGTTTTTT. Encoded protein: CASFGTANTGELFF.

CDR3 amino acids: CASSLGQGPGTGELFF. The CDR3 bases are TGCGCCAGCAGCTTGGGACAGGGGCCTGGGACCGGGGAGCTGTTTTTT. This sequence joins TRBV5-1 and TRBJ2-2; 8 bases are a match to TRBD1. The germline gives CDR1 SGHRS, CDR2 YFSETQ. With 0 bases clipped from V and 5 bases from J, the junction kept 6 bases outside the gene matches. The CDR3 runs to 16 residues.

V and J are TRBV19 and TRBJ2-2; 7 bases line up with TRBD1. The V and J ends lost 10 bases and 7 bases, in that order; junction bases with no gene match: 15. CDR1 LNHDA and CDR2 SQIVND come from the germline V gene (reference sequence). The CDR3 is made up of 15 amino acids. The CDR3 spells CATSRDSVWVGELFF. The CDR3 DNA is TGTGCCACGTCCCGGGACAGTGTCTGGGTCGGGGAGCTGTTTTTT.

The rearrangement uses TRBV14 and TRBJ2-7; D is undetermined. V was shortened by 1 base and J by 6 bases, with 7 bases between the two germline ends. This CDR3 is 12 amino acids long. Germline assignment: CDR1 SGHDN and CDR2 FVKESK. The DNA of the CDR3 is TGTGCCAGCAGCCAAGTAGGATTCGAGCAGTACTTC. It translates to CASSQVGFEQYF.

This clone has a single count. V usage is TRBV20-1 and J usage is TRBJ2-1; D ambiguous. The V end was cut by 6 bases, the J end by 5 bases, with 5 bases between. CDR1 DFQATT and CDR2 SNEGSKA come from the germline V gene (reference sequence). This CDR3 contains 10 residues. The CDR3 spells CSAQNNEQFF. The CDR3 nucleotides read TGCAGTGCACAGAACAATGAGCAGTTCTTC.